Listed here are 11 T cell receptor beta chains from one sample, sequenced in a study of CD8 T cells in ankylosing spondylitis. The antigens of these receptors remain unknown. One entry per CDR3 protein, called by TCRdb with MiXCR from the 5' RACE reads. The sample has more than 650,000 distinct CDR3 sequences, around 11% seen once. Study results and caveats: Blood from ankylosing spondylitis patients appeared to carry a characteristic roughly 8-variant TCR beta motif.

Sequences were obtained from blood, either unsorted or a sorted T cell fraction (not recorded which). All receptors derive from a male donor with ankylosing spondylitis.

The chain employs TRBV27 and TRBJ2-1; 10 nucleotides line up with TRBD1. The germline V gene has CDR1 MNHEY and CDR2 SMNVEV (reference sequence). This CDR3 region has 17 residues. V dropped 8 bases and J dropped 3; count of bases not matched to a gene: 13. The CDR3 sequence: CASSSLNRDRGYNEQFF. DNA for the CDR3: TGTGCCAGCTCTTCACTAAACCGGGACAGGGGCTACAATGAGCAGTTCTTC.

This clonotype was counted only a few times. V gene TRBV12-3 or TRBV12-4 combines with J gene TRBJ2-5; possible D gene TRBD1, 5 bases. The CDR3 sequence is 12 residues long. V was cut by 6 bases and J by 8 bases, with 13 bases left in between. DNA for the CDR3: TGTGCCAGCAGCTTATTAGGGGTTACCCAGTACTTC. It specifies CASSLLGVTQYF.

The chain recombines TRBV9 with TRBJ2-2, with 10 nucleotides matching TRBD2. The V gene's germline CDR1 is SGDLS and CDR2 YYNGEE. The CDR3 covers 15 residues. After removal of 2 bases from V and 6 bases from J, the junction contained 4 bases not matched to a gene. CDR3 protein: CASSVGLAKPGELFF. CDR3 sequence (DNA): TGTGCCAGCAGCGTGGGACTAGCGAAACCCGGGGAGCTGTTTTTT.

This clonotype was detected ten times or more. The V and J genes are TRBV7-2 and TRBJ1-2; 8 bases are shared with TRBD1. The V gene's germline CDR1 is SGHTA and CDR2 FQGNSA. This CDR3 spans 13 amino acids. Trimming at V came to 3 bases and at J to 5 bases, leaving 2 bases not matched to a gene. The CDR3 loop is CASSFGTGYGYTF. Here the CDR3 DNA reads TGTGCCAGCAGCTTCGGGACAGGATATGGCTACACCTTC.

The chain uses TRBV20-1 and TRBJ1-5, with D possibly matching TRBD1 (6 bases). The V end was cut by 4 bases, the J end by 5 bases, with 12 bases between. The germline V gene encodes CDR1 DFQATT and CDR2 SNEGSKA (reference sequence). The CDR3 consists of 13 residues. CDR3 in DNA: TGCAGTGCTATACGACAGGTCGATCAGCCCCAGCATTTT. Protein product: CSAIRQVDQPQHF.

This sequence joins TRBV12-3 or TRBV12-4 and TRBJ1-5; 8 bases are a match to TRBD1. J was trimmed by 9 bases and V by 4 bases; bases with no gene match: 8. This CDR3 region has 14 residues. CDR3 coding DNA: TGTGCCAGCAGTTGGGACAGGCGTTCTGGGCCCCAGCATTTT. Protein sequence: CASSWDRRSGPQHF.

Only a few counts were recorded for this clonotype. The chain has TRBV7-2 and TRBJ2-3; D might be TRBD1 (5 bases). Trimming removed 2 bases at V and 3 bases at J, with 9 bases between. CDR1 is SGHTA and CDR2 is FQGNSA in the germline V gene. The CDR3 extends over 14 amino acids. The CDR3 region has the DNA TGTGCCAGCAGCTTACAGGGAAATACAGATACGCAGTATTTT. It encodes CASSLQGNTDTQYF.

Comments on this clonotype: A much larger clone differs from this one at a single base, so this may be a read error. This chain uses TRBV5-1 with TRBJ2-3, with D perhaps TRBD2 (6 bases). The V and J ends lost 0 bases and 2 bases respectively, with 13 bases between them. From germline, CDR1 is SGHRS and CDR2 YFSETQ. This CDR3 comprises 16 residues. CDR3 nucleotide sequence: TGCGCCAGCAGCTTGGCCCTAGCGCTGACCACAGATACGCAGTATTTT. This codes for CASSLALALTTDTQYF.

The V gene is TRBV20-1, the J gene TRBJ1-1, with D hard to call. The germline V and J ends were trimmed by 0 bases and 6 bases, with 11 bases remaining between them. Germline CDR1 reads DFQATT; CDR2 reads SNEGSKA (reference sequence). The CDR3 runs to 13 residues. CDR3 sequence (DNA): TGCAGTGCTAGAGAGGGAGGGCGTCCTGAAGCTTTCTTT. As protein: CSAREGGRPEAFF.

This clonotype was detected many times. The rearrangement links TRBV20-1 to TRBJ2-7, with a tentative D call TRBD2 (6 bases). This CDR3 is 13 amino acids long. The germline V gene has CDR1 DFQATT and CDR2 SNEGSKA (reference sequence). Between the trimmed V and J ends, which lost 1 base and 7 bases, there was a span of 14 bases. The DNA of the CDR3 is TGCAGTGCTAGAGCCGCGGCGGAGGGGGAGCAGTACTTC. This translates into CSARAAAEGEQYF.

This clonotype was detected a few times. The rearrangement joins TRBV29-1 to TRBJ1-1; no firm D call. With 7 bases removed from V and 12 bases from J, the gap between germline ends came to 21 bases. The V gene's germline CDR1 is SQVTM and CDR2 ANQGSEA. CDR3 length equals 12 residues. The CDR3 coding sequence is TGCAGCGGCGGTTGGGTTTCGGAGGAAACTTTCTTT. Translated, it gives CSGGWVSEETFF. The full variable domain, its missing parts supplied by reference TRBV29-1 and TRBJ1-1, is SAVISQKPSRDICQRGTSLTIQCQVDSQVTMMFWYRQQPGQSLTLIATANQGSEATYESGFVIDKFPISRPNLTFSTLTVSNMSPEDSSIYLCSGGWVSEETFFGQGTRLTVV.